The sequence of this TCR beta chain was determined in a study of blood T cell repertoires in COVID-19. Study summary: T cells, B-cell-depleted T cells, or PBMCs provided the cDNA or gDNA that served as material.

V lost 7 bases to trimming and J lost 1 base; unmatched junction nucleotides: 7. CDR1 is SNHLY, CDR2 FYNNEI, per germline. This CDR3 region has 14 residues. As handled by the study authors: Nucleated cell counts were estimated from reference gene primer amplification. Profiling relied on immunoSEQ multiplex PCR, and the TCRdb table lists in-frame clones only, not all of them. V and J calls and clone size are given by that table; D and trimming were obtained from the DNA. Among about 280,000 clones, around 85% were seen once, and the ten largest hold roughly 4.6%. Sequences were obtained from peripheral blood. The J gene is TRBJ2-7, the V gene TRBV2; 7 positions agree with TRBD1. This clonotype was sampled from a man between 50 and 59 years old with active or convalescent COVID-19. In DNA form, the CDR3 reads TGTGCCAGCAAGGATGACAGGGTTTCCTACGAGCAGTACTTC. This gives the protein CASKDDRVSYEQYF.